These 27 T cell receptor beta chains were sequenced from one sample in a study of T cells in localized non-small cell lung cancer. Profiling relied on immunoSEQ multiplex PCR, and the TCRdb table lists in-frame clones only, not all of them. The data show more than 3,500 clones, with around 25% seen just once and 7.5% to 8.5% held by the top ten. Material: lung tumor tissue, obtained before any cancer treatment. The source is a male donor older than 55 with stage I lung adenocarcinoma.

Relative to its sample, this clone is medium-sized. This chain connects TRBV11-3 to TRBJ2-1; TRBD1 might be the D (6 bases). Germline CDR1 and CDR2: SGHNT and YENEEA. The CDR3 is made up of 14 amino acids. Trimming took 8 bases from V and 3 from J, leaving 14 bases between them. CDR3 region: CASGETGVYNEQFF. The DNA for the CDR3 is TGTGCCAGCGGGGAGACAGGAGTCTACAATGAGCAGTTCTTC.

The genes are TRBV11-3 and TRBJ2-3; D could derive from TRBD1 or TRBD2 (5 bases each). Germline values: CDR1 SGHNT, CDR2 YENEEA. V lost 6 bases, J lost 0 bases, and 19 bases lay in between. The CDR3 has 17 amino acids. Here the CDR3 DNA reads TGTGCCAGCAGTGGTTTAAGTGGGACGGGAAGCACAGATACGCAGTATTTT. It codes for CASSGLSGTGSTDTQYF. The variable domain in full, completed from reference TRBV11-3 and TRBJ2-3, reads EAGVVQSPRYKIIEKKQPVAFWCNPISGHNTLYWYLQNLGQGPELLIRYENEEAVDDSQLPKDRFSAERLKGVDSTLKIQPAELGDSAVYLCASSGLSGTGSTDTQYFGPGTRLTVL.

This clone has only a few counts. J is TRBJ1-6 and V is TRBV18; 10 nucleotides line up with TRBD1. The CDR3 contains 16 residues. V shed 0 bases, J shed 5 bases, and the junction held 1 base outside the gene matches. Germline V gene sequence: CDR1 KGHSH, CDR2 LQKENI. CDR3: CASSPPGQGHNSPLHF. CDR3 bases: TGTGCCAGCTCACCACCGGGACAGGGGCATAATTCACCCCTCCACTTT.

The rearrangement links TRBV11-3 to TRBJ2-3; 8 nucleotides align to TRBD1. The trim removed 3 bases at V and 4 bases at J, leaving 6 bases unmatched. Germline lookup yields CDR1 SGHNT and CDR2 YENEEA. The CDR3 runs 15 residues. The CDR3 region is CASSFRTGSADTQYF. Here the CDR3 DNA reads TGTGCCAGCAGCTTTCGGACAGGGAGTGCAGATACGCAGTATTTT.

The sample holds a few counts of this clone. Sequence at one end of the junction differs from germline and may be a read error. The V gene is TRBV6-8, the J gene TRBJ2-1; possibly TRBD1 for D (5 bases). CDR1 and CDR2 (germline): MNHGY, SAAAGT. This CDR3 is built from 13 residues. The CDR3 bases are TGTGCCAGCAGTGACTCGGACAACAATGAGCAGTTCTTC. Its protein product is CASSDSDNNEQFF.

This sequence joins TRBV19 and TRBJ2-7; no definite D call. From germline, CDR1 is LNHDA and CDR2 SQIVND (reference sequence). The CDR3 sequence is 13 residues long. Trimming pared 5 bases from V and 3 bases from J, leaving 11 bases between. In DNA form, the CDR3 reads TGTGCCAGTAGTTCCGCCCAAAACTACGAGCAGTACTTC. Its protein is CASSSAQNYEQYF.

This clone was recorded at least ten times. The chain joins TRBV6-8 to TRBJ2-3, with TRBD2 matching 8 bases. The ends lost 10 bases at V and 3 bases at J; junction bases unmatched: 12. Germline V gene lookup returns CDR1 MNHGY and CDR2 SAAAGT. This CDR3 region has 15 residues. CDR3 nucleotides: TGTGCCATCAGCGAAATGGGACTAGGTACAGATACGCAGTATTTT. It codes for CAISEMGLGTDTQYF.

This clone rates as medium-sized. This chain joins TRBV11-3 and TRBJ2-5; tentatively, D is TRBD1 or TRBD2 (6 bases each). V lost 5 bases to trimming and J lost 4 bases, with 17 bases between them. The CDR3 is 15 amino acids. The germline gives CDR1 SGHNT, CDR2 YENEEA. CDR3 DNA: TGTGCCAGCAGCCTCATTCTGGGGGGCGGAGAGACCCAGTACTTC. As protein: CASSLILGGGETQYF.

The CDR3 spells CASTSTGGARETQYF. The DNA of the CDR3 is TGTGCCAGCACCTCCACGGGGGGGGCGAGAGAGACCCAGTACTTC. The V and J genes are TRBV28 and TRBJ2-5; 8 nucleotides match TRBD2. With 7 bases clipped from V and 4 bases from J, the junction kept 11 bases outside the gene matches. Germline V lookup: CDR1 MDHEN, CDR2 SYDVKM. The CDR3 has 15 residues.

The CDR3 DNA reads TGCGCCAGCAGCTCGTCCGGTAGTACGTTCTATGGCTACACCTTC. This codes for CASSSSGSTFYGYTF. The chain uses TRBV5-1 and TRBJ1-2, with D uncertain. Trimming left V 3 bases short and J 4 bases short, with 16 bases between. From germline, CDR1 is SGHRS and CDR2 YFSETQ. This CDR3 comprises 15 residues.

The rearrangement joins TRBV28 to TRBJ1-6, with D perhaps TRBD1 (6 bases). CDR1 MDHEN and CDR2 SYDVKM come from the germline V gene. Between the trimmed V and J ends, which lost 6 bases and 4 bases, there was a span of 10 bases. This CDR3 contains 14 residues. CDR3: CASSYREYNSPLHF. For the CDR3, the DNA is TGTGCCAGCAGCTACAGGGAATATAATTCACCCCTCCACTTT. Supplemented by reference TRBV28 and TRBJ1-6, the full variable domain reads DVKVTQSSRYLVKRTGEKVFLECVQDMDHENMFWYRQDPGLGLRLIYFSYDVKMKEKGDIPEGYSVSREKKERFSLILESASTNQTSMYLCASSYREYNSPLHFGNGTRLTVT.

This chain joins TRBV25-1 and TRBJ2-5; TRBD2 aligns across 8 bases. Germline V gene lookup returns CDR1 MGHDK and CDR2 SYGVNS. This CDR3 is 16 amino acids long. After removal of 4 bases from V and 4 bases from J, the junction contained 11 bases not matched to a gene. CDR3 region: CASSGDSGERRETQYF. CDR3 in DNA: TGTGCCAGCAGTGGCGATAGCGGGGAGAGGAGAGAGACCCAGTACTTC. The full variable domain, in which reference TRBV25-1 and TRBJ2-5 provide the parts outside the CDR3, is EADIYQTPRYLVIGTGKKITLECSQTMGHDKMYWYQQDPGMELHLIHYSYGVNSTEKGDLSSESTVSRIRTEHFPLTLESARPSHTSQYLCASSGDSGERRETQYFGPGTRLLVL.

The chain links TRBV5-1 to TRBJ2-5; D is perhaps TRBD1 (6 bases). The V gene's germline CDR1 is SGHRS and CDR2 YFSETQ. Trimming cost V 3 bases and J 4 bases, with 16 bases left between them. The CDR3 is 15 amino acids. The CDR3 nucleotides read TGCGCCAGCAGCTCGGAACAGGGTAGTGGAGAGACCCAGTACTTC. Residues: CASSSEQGSGETQYF. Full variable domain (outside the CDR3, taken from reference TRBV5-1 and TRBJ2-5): KAGVTQTPRYLIKTRGQQVTLSCSPISGHRSVSWYQQTPGQGLQFLFEYFSETQRNKGNFPGRFSGRQFSNSRSEMNVSTLELGDSALYLCASSSEQGSGETQYFGPGTRLLVL.

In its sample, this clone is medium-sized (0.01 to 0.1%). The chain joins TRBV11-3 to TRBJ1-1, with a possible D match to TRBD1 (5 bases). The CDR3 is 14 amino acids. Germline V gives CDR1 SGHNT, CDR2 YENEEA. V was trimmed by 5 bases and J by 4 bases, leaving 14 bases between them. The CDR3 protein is CASSQRRGPTEAFF. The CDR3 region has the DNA TGTGCCAGCAGCCAAAGGCGGGGACCCACTGAAGCTTTCTTT.

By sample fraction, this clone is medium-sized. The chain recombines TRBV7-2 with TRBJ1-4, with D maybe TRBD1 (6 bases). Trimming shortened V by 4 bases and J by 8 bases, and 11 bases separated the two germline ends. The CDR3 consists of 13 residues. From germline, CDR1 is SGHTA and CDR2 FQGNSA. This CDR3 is CASSSGQTEKLFF. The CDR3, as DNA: TGTGCCAGCAGCTCGGGACAAACGGAAAAACTGTTTTTT. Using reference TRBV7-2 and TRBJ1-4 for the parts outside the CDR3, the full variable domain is GAGVSQSPSNKVTEKGKDVELRCDPISGHTALYWYRQSLGQGLEFLIYFQGNSAPDKSGLPSDRFSAERTGGSVSTLTIQRTQQEDSAVYLCASSSGQTEKLFFGSGTQLSVL.

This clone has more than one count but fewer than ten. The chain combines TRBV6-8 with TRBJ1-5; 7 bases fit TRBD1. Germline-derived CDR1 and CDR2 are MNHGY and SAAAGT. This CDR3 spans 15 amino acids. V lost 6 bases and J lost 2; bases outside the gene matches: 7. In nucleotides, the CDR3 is TGTGCCAGCAGAAGACAGGGCGTAGGCAATCAGCCCCAGCATTTT. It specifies CASRRQGVGNQPQHF.

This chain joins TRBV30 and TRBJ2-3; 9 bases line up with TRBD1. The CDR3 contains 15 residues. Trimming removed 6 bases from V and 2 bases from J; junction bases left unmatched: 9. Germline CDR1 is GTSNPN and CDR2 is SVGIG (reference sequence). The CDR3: CACYRDRANTDTQYF. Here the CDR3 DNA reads TGTGCCTGCTACCGGGACAGGGCCAACACAGATACGCAGTATTTT.

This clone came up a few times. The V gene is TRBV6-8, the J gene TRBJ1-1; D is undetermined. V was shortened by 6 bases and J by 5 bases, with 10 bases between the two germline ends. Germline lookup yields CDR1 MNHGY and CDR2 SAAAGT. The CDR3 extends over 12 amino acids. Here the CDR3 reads CASSPQGTEAFF. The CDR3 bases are TGTGCCAGCAGCCCTCAAGGGACTGAAGCTTTCTTT.

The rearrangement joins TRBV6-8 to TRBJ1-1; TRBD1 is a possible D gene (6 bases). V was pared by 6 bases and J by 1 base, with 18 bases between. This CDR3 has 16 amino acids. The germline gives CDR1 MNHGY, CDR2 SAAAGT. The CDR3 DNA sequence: TGTGCCAGCAGCGATACCTACAGGGTTGAGAACACTGAAGCTTTCTTT. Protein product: CASSDTYRVENTEAFF.

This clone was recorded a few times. CDR3 in amino acids: CASSPLAGGTDTQYF. As DNA, the CDR3 is TGTGCCAGCAGCCCCCTAGCGGGGGGCACAGATACGCAGTATTTT. The chain recombines TRBV7-2 with TRBJ2-3; 10 bases agree with TRBD2. The germline CDR1 and CDR2 sequences are SGHTA and FQGNSA. The V gene end was trimmed by 5 bases and the J gene end by 1 base; junction bases not matched to a gene: 3. This CDR3 has 15 residues. Supplemented by reference TRBV7-2 and TRBJ2-3, the full variable domain reads GAGVSQSPSNKVTEKGKDVELRCDPISGHTALYWYRQSLGQGLEFLIYFQGNSAPDKSGLPSDRFSAERTGGSVSTLTIQRTQQEDSAVYLCASSPLAGGTDTQYFGPGTRLTVL.

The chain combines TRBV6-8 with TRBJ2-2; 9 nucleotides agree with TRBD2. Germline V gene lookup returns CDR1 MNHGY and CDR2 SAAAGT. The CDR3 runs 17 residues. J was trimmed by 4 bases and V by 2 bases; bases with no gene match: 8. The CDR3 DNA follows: TGTGCCAGCAGTTACCCACCGGGTAGCGGGGGCACCGGGGAGCTGTTTTTT. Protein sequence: CASSYPPGSGGTGELFF.

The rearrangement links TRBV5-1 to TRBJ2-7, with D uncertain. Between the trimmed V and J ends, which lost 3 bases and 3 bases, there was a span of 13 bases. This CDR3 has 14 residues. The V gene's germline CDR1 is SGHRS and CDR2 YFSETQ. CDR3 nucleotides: TGCGCCAGCAGCTATTCGGTTGGGCGCTACGAGCAGTACTTC. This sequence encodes CASSYSVGRYEQYF. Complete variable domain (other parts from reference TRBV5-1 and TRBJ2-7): KAGVTQTPRYLIKTRGQQVTLSCSPISGHRSVSWYQQTPGQGLQFLFEYFSETQRNKGNFPGRFSGRQFSNSRSEMNVSTLELGDSALYLCASSYSVGRYEQYFGPGTRLTVT.

The CDR3 spells CASRQFSGTGFADTQYF. The CDR3 DNA follows: TGTGCCAGCCGACAATTTTCCGGGACAGGCTTCGCAGATACGCAGTATTTT. The chain is built from TRBV6-8 and TRBJ2-3; 8 bases fit TRBD1. J gave up 4 bases and V 8 bases, and 17 bases lay outside the gene matches. The CDR3 is 17 amino acids. Germline V gene lookup returns CDR1 MNHGY and CDR2 SAAAGT.

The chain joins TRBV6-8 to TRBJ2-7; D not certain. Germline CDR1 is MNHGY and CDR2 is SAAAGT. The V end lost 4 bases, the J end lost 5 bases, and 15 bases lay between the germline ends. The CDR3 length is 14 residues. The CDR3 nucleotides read TGTGCCAGCAGTTCGGCTAGTTGGGTTAACGAGCAGTACTTC. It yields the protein CASSSASWVNEQYF.

The CDR3 region has the DNA TGTGCCAGCTCACCAAGGGCCAGCTCTGGGGCCAACGTCCTGACTTTC. It translates to CASSPRASSGANVLTF. The chain carries TRBV18 and TRBJ2-6, with D unclear. The CDR3 is 16 residues long. The ends were cut back, 2 bases at V and 0 bases at J, with 8 bases in the middle. CDR1 is KGHSH and CDR2 is LQKENI in the germline V gene.

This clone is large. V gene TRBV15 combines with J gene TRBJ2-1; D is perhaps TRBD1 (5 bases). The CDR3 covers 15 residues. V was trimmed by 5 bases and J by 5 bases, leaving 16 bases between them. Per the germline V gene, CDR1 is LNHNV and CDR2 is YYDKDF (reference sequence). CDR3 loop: CATSLGDAPNNEQFF. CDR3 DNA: TGTGCCACCAGCCTAGGGGATGCCCCCAACAATGAGCAGTTCTTC.

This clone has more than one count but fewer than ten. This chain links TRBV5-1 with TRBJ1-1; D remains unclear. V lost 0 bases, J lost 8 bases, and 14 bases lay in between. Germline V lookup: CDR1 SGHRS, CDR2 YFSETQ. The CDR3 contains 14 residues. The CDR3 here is CASSLVREAAEAFF. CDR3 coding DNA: TGCGCCAGCAGCTTGGTACGGGAGGCGGCGGAAGCTTTCTTT.